A selection of T cell receptor beta chains follows, all from one sample in a study of beta chain features in type 1 diabetes. Method: immunoSEQ multiplex PCR; TCRdb's copy keeps in-frame clones and lacks some. This table holds 810,000 or so clones, roughly 16% found once. Specimen: naive CD4+ T cells from blood. These receptors were taken from a woman between 18 and 29 years old in good health. CDR3s include the opening cysteine and the closing phenylalanine or tryptophan. Fields, in order: J gene, D gene, clone size, V gene, CDR3 protein, CDR3 DNA. A D gene is named only where the DNA matches it firmly. Rows may omit the clone size; those that give it use once, few, many or a size class.

j_call: TRBJ2-2; d_call: TRBD2; clone_size: NA; v_call: TRBV14; cdr3_aa: CASSQDSGDTGELFF; cdr3_nt: TGTGCCAGCAGCCAAGATAGCGGGGACACCGGGGAGCTGTTTTTT
j_call: TRBJ2-7; d_call: NA; clone_size: NA; v_call: TRBV6-6; cdr3_aa: CASSRASRTYEQYF; cdr3_nt: TGTGCCAGCAGCCGTGCTAGCAGAACCTACGAGCAGTACTTC
j_call: TRBJ2-1; d_call: NA; clone_size: few; v_call: TRBV4-2; cdr3_aa: CASSPGRSYNEQFF; cdr3_nt: TGTGCCAGCAGCCCCGGACGCTCCTACAATGAGCAGTTCTTC
j_call: TRBJ2-1; d_call: TRBD2; clone_size: NA; v_call: TRBV5-4; cdr3_aa: CASSLVAGGRYNEQFF; cdr3_nt: TGTGCCAGCAGCTTGGTTGCTGGCGGGAGGTACAATGAGCAGTTCTTC
j_call: TRBJ2-5; d_call: TRBD1; clone_size: NA; v_call: TRBV10-3; cdr3_aa: CATGQGAWETQYF; cdr3_nt: TGTGCCACCGGCCAGGGGGCGTGGGAGACCCAGTACTTC
j_call: TRBJ2-7; d_call: NA; clone_size: few; v_call: TRBV6-6; cdr3_aa: CASSYVQGGNSYEQYF; cdr3_nt: TGTGCCAGCAGTTACGTCCAAGGGGGAAACTCCTACGAGCAGTACTTC
j_call: TRBJ2-7; d_call: NA; clone_size: few; v_call: TRBV4-2; cdr3_aa: CASSQEGQVGYEQYF; cdr3_nt: TGTGCCAGCAGCCAAGAGGGCCAGGTGGGCTACGAGCAGTACTTC
j_call: TRBJ1-4; d_call: NA; clone_size: NA; v_call: TRBV5-4; cdr3_aa: CASSLGFFGQFNEKLFF; cdr3_nt: TGTGCCAGCAGCTTGGGGTTCTTTGGACAGTTCAATGAAAAACTGTTTTTT
j_call: TRBJ2-1; d_call: TRBD2; clone_size: few; v_call: TRBV19; cdr3_aa: CASSSGGYNEQFF; cdr3_nt: TGTGCCAGTAGTAGCGGGGGTTACAATGAGCAGTTCTTC
j_call: TRBJ1-2; d_call: NA; clone_size: NA; v_call: TRBV13; cdr3_aa: CASSLGSYGYTF; cdr3_nt: TGTGCCAGCAGCTTAGGGAGTTATGGCTACACCTTC
j_call: TRBJ2-1; d_call: NA; clone_size: few; v_call: TRBV7-2; cdr3_aa: CASSPRPEWTGYEQFF; cdr3_nt: TGTGCCAGCAGCCCCCGACCTGAATGGACGGGATATGAGCAGTTCTTC
j_call: TRBJ2-3; d_call: NA; clone_size: few; v_call: TRBV6-1; cdr3_aa: CASRAEKRGTDTQYF; cdr3_nt: TGTGCCAGCAGGGCTGAAAAGCGGGGCACAGATACGCAGTATTTT
j_call: TRBJ1-2; d_call: NA; clone_size: NA; v_call: TRBV2; cdr3_aa: CASSEVQGGGYTF; cdr3_nt: TGTGCCAGCAGTGAAGTTCAAGGGGGTGGCTACACCTTC
j_call: TRBJ1-1; d_call: NA; clone_size: NA; v_call: TRBV7-2; cdr3_aa: CASSLGQVMNTEAFF; cdr3_nt: TGTGCCAGCAGCTTAGGACAGGTAATGAACACTGAAGCTTTCTTT
j_call: TRBJ2-5; d_call: TRBD2; clone_size: few; v_call: TRBV7-2; cdr3_aa: CASSPEGLAGVRETQYF; cdr3_nt: TGTGCCAGCAGCCCAGAAGGACTAGCGGGAGTGAGAGAGACCCAGTACTTC
j_call: TRBJ2-3; d_call: NA; clone_size: NA; v_call: TRBV28; cdr3_aa: CASSPRSQDTQYF; cdr3_nt: TGTGCCAGCAGTCCCCGGAGTCAGGATACGCAGTATTTT
j_call: TRBJ1-2; d_call: TRBD1; clone_size: NA; v_call: TRBV6-5; cdr3_aa: CASSLDRVSGYTF; cdr3_nt: TGTGCCAGCAGTTTGGACAGGGTTAGTGGCTACACCTTC
j_call: TRBJ2-1; d_call: NA; clone_size: NA; v_call: TRBV9; cdr3_aa: CASSVGPVNNNEQFF; cdr3_nt: TGTGCCAGCAGCGTAGGGCCTGTGAATAACAATGAGCAGTTCTTC
j_call: TRBJ2-1; d_call: NA; clone_size: few; v_call: TRBV28; cdr3_aa: CASSFGQRISEQFF; cdr3_nt: TGTGCCAGCAGTTTCGGACAGCGGATATCTGAGCAGTTCTTC
j_call: TRBJ1-3; d_call: NA; clone_size: NA; v_call: TRBV5-1; cdr3_aa: CASSPDRGRSGNTIYF; cdr3_nt: TGCGCCAGCAGCCCGGACCGGGGCCGCTCTGGAAACACCATATATTTT
j_call: TRBJ2-3; d_call: TRBD2; clone_size: few; v_call: TRBV5-4; cdr3_aa: CASSLALAGGTDTQYF; cdr3_nt: TGTGCCAGCAGCTTGGCCTTAGCGGGAGGCACAGATACGCAGTATTTT
j_call: TRBJ1-4; d_call: NA; clone_size: few; v_call: TRBV28; cdr3_aa: CASHSEKLFF; cdr3_nt: TGTGCCAGCCACAGTGAAAAACTGTTTTTT
j_call: TRBJ2-3; d_call: TRBD2; clone_size: few; v_call: TRBV10-2; cdr3_aa: CASSEGAGLVDTQYF; cdr3_nt: TGCGCCAGCAGTGAAGGAGCGGGGCTGGTAGATACGCAGTATTTT
j_call: TRBJ1-1; d_call: NA; clone_size: NA; v_call: TRBV9; cdr3_aa: CASSVLRVSEAFF; cdr3_nt: TGTGCCAGCAGCGTCCTCAGGGTTTCTGAAGCTTTCTTT
j_call: TRBJ2-1; d_call: TRBD1; clone_size: NA; v_call: TRBV6-5; cdr3_aa: CASSYQTGTVYNEQFF; cdr3_nt: TGTGCCAGCAGTTATCAGACCGGGACAGTATACAATGAGCAGTTCTTC
j_call: TRBJ1-2; d_call: NA; clone_size: once; v_call: TRBV7-2; cdr3_aa: CASSPDRTRGYTF; cdr3_nt: TGTGCCAGCAGCCCAGACAGGACCCGAGGCTACACCTTC
j_call: TRBJ2-1; d_call: TRBD2; clone_size: NA; v_call: TRBV7-9; cdr3_aa: CASSQSGLAGVVHNEQFF; cdr3_nt: TGTGCCAGCAGCCAGTCGGGACTAGCGGGAGTCGTCCACAATGAGCAGTTCTTC
j_call: TRBJ1-3; d_call: NA; clone_size: few; v_call: TRBV19; cdr3_aa: CASTDRSPGNTIYF; cdr3_nt: TGTGCCAGTACCGACAGATCACCTGGAAACACCATATATTTT
j_call: TRBJ2-3; d_call: TRBD2; clone_size: NA; v_call: TRBV4-2; cdr3_aa: CASSQDLAGTTDTQYF; cdr3_nt: TGTGCCAGCAGCCAAGATCTAGCGGGGACCACAGATACGCAGTATTTT
j_call: TRBJ2-1; d_call: TRBD1; clone_size: NA; v_call: TRBV9; cdr3_aa: CASSVALLDRGPYNEQFF; cdr3_nt: TGTGCCAGCAGCGTAGCTCTACTTGACAGGGGCCCTTACAATGAGCAGTTCTTC
j_call: TRBJ2-2; d_call: NA; clone_size: few; v_call: TRBV5-8; cdr3_aa: CASSWMGQNTGELFF; cdr3_nt: TGTGCCAGCAGCTGGATGGGACAGAACACCGGGGAGCTGTTTTTT
j_call: TRBJ2-3; d_call: NA; clone_size: once; v_call: TRBV4-3; cdr3_aa: CASSQEVRGQGTDTQYF; cdr3_nt: TGCGCCAGCAGCCAAGAGGTGAGAGGCCAGGGCACAGATACGCAGTATTTT
j_call: TRBJ2-3; d_call: NA; clone_size: NA; v_call: TRBV5-1; cdr3_aa: CASSLGSTSTDTQYF; cdr3_nt: TGCGCCAGCAGCTTGGGCAGCACTAGCACAGATACGCAGTATTTT
j_call: TRBJ2-3; d_call: TRBD1; clone_size: few; v_call: TRBV7-8; cdr3_aa: CASSLVTGTDTQYF; cdr3_nt: TGTGCCAGCAGCTTAGTGACAGGGACCGATACGCAGTATTTT
j_call: TRBJ2-7; d_call: NA; clone_size: NA; v_call: TRBV5-1; cdr3_aa: CASSLGKLGSSYEQYF; cdr3_nt: TGCGCCAGCAGCTTGGGCAAACTTGGGAGCTCCTACGAGCAGTACTTC
j_call: TRBJ1-5; d_call: TRBD1; clone_size: few; v_call: TRBV7-9; cdr3_aa: CASSTGQGDSNQPQHF; cdr3_nt: TGTGCCAGCAGTACCGGACAGGGGGATAGCAATCAGCCCCAGCATTTT
j_call: TRBJ2-7; d_call: NA; clone_size: few; v_call: TRBV27; cdr3_aa: CASRGARRYEQYF; cdr3_nt: TGTGCCAGCAGGGGGGCCCGGCGGTACGAGCAGTACTTC
j_call: TRBJ2-7; d_call: NA; clone_size: NA; v_call: TRBV28; cdr3_aa: CASSRAGADYEQYF; cdr3_nt: TGTGCCAGCAGCCGGGCTGGGGCGGACTACGAGCAGTACTTC